Listed below are T cell receptor beta chains from one sample, sequenced in a study of T cells after yellow fever vaccination. Each CDR3 protein gets one entry after TCRdb re-called the 5' RACE reads with MiXCR. The sample has tens of thousands of distinct CDR3 sequences, about 6% seen once; the top ten hold around a third. Sequencing was performed on CD8+ T cells sorted from PBMCs, taken about 41 days after the first yellow fever vaccination. These receptor sequences come from a man younger than 35 who received the YFV17D yellow fever vaccine. CDR3s include the opening cysteine and the closing phenylalanine or tryptophan. A D gene is named only where the DNA matches it firmly. Not every row has a clone size; where given, it reads once, few, many or a size class.

cdr3_aa: CASSTSGLWGYTF
cdr3_nt: TGTGCCAGCAGTACCTCGGGGCTATGGGGCTACACCTTC
v_call: TRBV27
j_call: TRBJ1-2
clone_size: many
d_call: -
cdr3_length: 13

cdr3_aa: CASSQVGLGTVNEKLFF
cdr3_nt: TGCGCCAGCAGCCAAGTTGGGCTGGGGACAGTGAATGAAAAACTGTTTTTT
v_call: TRBV4-3
j_call: TRBJ1-4
clone_size: -
d_call: TRBD1
cdr3_length: 17

cdr3_aa: CASSLGGGAAYEQYF
cdr3_nt: TGTGCCAGCAGCTTAGGCGGAGGGGCGGCCTACGAGCAGTACTTC
v_call: TRBV7-6
j_call: TRBJ2-7
clone_size: many
d_call: -
cdr3_length: 15

cdr3_aa: CASSVDRSKNQPQHF
cdr3_nt: TGCGCCAGCAGCGTGGACAGGTCGAAGAATCAGCCCCAGCATTTT
v_call: TRBV5-1
j_call: TRBJ1-5
clone_size: few
d_call: TRBD1
cdr3_length: 15

cdr3_aa: CASSYASGVLDEQFF
cdr3_nt: TGTGCCAGCAGTTACGCTAGCGGGGTCCTGGATGAGCAGTTCTTC
v_call: TRBV6-5
j_call: TRBJ2-1
clone_size: few
d_call: TRBD2
cdr3_length: 15

cdr3_aa: CASTVGLEETQYF
cdr3_nt: TGTGCCAGCACGGTGGGACTAGAAGAGACCCAGTACTTC
v_call: TRBV7-9
j_call: TRBJ2-5
clone_size: many
d_call: TRBD2
cdr3_length: 13

cdr3_aa: CASSLAGEDTQYF
cdr3_nt: TGTGCCAGCAGTTTGGCGGGGGAGGATACGCAGTATTTT
v_call: TRBV12-3/TRBV12-4
j_call: TRBJ2-3
clone_size: many
d_call: TRBD2
cdr3_length: 13

cdr3_aa: CASSYPTGGGDYGYTF
cdr3_nt: TGTGCCAGCAGTTACCCGACAGGGGGTGGTGACTATGGCTACACCTTC
v_call: TRBV6-5
j_call: TRBJ1-2
clone_size: many
d_call: TRBD1
cdr3_length: 16

cdr3_aa: CASSSYGGHQETQYF
cdr3_nt: TGCGCCAGCAGCTCGTATGGGGGGCACCAAGAGACCCAGTACTTC
v_call: TRBV5-1
j_call: TRBJ2-5
clone_size: many
d_call: -
cdr3_length: 15

cdr3_aa: CASKGGLEETQYF
cdr3_nt: TGTGCCAGCAAGGGGGGGCTCGAAGAGACCCAGTACTTC
v_call: TRBV6-1
j_call: TRBJ2-5
clone_size: -
d_call: -
cdr3_length: 13

cdr3_aa: CASSVGDRGNSPLHF
cdr3_nt: TGTGCCAGCAGCGTAGGGGACAGGGGTAATTCACCCCTCCACTTT
v_call: TRBV9
j_call: TRBJ1-6
clone_size: many
d_call: TRBD1
cdr3_length: 15

cdr3_aa: CASSLARASRSGGETQYF
cdr3_nt: TGTGCCAGCAGCTTGGCCAGGGCATCACGGTCGGGTGGAGAGACCCAGTACTTC
v_call: TRBV5-6
j_call: TRBJ2-5
clone_size: few
d_call: -
cdr3_length: 18

cdr3_aa: CASSRANTEAFF
cdr3_nt: TGTGCCAGCAGCCGAGCGAACACTGAAGCTTTCTTT
v_call: TRBV7-9
j_call: TRBJ1-1
clone_size: -
d_call: -
cdr3_length: 12

cdr3_aa: CAWRGQGAYEQYF
cdr3_nt: TGTGCCTGGAGGGGACAGGGGGCATACGAGCAGTACTTC
v_call: TRBV30
j_call: TRBJ2-7
clone_size: few
d_call: TRBD1
cdr3_length: 13

cdr3_aa: CASSQSGGAGDEQFF
cdr3_nt: TGTGCCAGCAGCCAGAGCGGGGGGGCCGGAGATGAGCAGTTCTTC
v_call: TRBV4-2
j_call: TRBJ2-1
clone_size: many
d_call: TRBD2
cdr3_length: 15

cdr3_aa: CATSSRDTSYEQYF
cdr3_nt: TGTGCCACCAGCAGCCGGGACACCTCCTACGAGCAGTACTTC
v_call: TRBV15
j_call: TRBJ2-7
clone_size: many
d_call: -
cdr3_length: 14

cdr3_aa: CASGFGTVYEQYF
cdr3_nt: TGTGCTAGTGGTTTCGGTACAGTCTACGAGCAGTACTTC
v_call: TRBV12-5
j_call: TRBJ2-7
clone_size: -
d_call: -
cdr3_length: 13

cdr3_aa: CASSWAPGDLENTEAFF
cdr3_nt: TGTGCCAGCAGTTGGGCCCCCGGGGACTTAGAGAACACTGAAGCTTTCTTT
v_call: TRBV28
j_call: TRBJ1-1
clone_size: few
d_call: -
cdr3_length: 17

cdr3_aa: CASSLGVRDYTDTQYF
cdr3_nt: TGTGCCAGCAGCTTAGGGGTCCGCGATTACACAGATACGCAGTATTTT
v_call: TRBV7-9
j_call: TRBJ2-3
clone_size: -
d_call: -
cdr3_length: 16

cdr3_aa: CASAPGQGPYNEQFF
cdr3_nt: TGTGCCAGCGCGCCGGGACAGGGGCCCTACAATGAGCAGTTCTTC
v_call: TRBV21-1
j_call: TRBJ2-1
clone_size: many
d_call: -
cdr3_length: 15

cdr3_aa: CSAIPNRGLYGYTF
cdr3_nt: TGCAGTGCTATCCCGAACAGGGGGCTTTATGGCTACACCTTC
v_call: TRBV20-1
j_call: TRBJ1-2
clone_size: many
d_call: TRBD1
cdr3_length: 14

cdr3_aa: CASSYRRGEGRNEQFF
cdr3_nt: TGTGCCAGCAGCTACCGTAGAGGGGAAGGTCGCAATGAGCAGTTCTTC
v_call: TRBV5-4
j_call: TRBJ2-1
clone_size: -
d_call: -
cdr3_length: 16

cdr3_aa: CASSRTSEGDYGYTF
cdr3_nt: TGCGCCAGCAGCCGCACATCGGAAGGAGACTATGGCTACACCTTC
v_call: TRBV4-1
j_call: TRBJ1-2
clone_size: many
d_call: -
cdr3_length: 15

cdr3_aa: CASSHAGGNEQFF
cdr3_nt: TGCGCCAGCAGCCATGCAGGGGGCAATGAGCAGTTCTTC
v_call: TRBV4-1
j_call: TRBJ2-1
clone_size: many
d_call: TRBD1
cdr3_length: 13

cdr3_aa: CSARGGGLAGGHVETQYF
cdr3_nt: TGCAGTGCTAGAGGGGGTGGACTAGCGGGGGGTCATGTAGAGACCCAGTACTTC
v_call: TRBV20-1
j_call: TRBJ2-5
clone_size: many
d_call: TRBD2
cdr3_length: 18

cdr3_aa: CASSPIDRGPNTEAFF
cdr3_nt: TGTGCCAGCTCACCAATAGACAGGGGGCCGAACACTGAAGCTTTCTTT
v_call: TRBV18
j_call: TRBJ1-1
clone_size: few
d_call: TRBD1
cdr3_length: 16

cdr3_aa: CASSKGPTEAFF
cdr3_nt: TGTGCCAGCAGCAAGGGACCCACTGAAGCTTTCTTT
v_call: TRBV6-2/TRBV6-3
j_call: TRBJ1-1
clone_size: few
d_call: -
cdr3_length: 12

cdr3_aa: CASRIDITGELFF
cdr3_nt: TGTGCCAGCAGAATAGACATCACCGGGGAGCTGTTTTTT
v_call: TRBV12-3/TRBV12-4
j_call: TRBJ2-2
clone_size: many
d_call: -
cdr3_length: 13

cdr3_aa: CASSQEARGDSDTQYF
cdr3_nt: TGTGCCAGCAGCCAAGAGGCCCGGGGGGACTCAGATACGCAGTATTTT
v_call: TRBV3-1
j_call: TRBJ2-3
clone_size: many
d_call: TRBD2
cdr3_length: 16